Each of the 29 T cell receptor beta chains below was sequenced from the same sample in a study of identical twins. TCRdb reprocessed the 5' RACE reads with MiXCR, giving one entry per CDR3 protein. The sample includes hundreds of thousands of distinct CDR3 sequences, about 18% of them seen just once. This sample also belongs to another study, concerning T cells expressing NK-cell markers.

Sequencing used PBMCs. The origin of the receptors is a young woman in good health.

This clonotype was seen more than once but under ten times. The rearrangement uses TRBV10-2 and TRBJ2-3; no clear D gene. The CDR3 covers 14 residues. Between the trimmed V and J ends, which lost 6 bases and 2 bases, there was a span of 12 bases. CDR1 is WSHSY and CDR2 is SAAADI in the germline V gene. In nucleotides, the CDR3 is TGCGCCAGCAGCCGGATCTACTTCACAGATACGCAGTATTTT. It specifies CASSRIYFTDTQYF.

In its sample, this clonotype was seen a few times. V usage is TRBV20-1 and J usage is TRBJ2-3; D ambiguous. The CDR3 extends over 13 amino acids. With 0 bases removed from V and 4 bases from J, the gap between germline ends came to 8 bases. The germline V gene has CDR1 DFQATT and CDR2 SNEGSKA (reference sequence). The CDR3 is CSARDRVPDTQYF. The DNA of the CDR3 is TGCAGTGCTAGAGATAGGGTCCCAGATACGCAGTATTTT.

The chain links TRBV20-1 to TRBJ1-4; 8 nucleotides line up with TRBD1. V was clipped by 5 bases and J by 8 bases; unmatched bases: 7. From germline, CDR1 is DFQATT and CDR2 SNEGSKA (reference sequence). The CDR3 is made up of 13 amino acids. CDR3 nucleotide sequence: TGCAGTGCTCCAGACAGGGGTGGCGAAAAACTGTTTTTT. Its protein product is CSAPDRGGEKLFF.

This clonotype has a handful of counts. V usage is TRBV12-5 and J usage is TRBJ2-5; D might be TRBD1 (6 bases). Per the germline V gene, CDR1 is LGHNT and CDR2 is FRNRAP. CDR3 size: 15 residues. V gave up 4 bases and J gave up 2 bases, with 14 bases separating them. DNA for the CDR3: TGTGCTAGTGGTTCTAGGGACACCACTCAAGAGACCCAGTACTTC. Translation: CASGSRDTTQETQYF.

This clonotype has more than one count but fewer than ten. V is TRBV4-3 and J is TRBJ2-3, with D tentatively TRBD2 (5 bases). This CDR3 is built from 15 residues. V was clipped by 1 base and J by 0 bases, with 8 bases between them. Germline V lookup: CDR1 LGHNA, CDR2 YSLEER. CDR3 amino acids: CASSQGGSSTDTQYF. CDR3 sequence (DNA): TGCGCCAGCAGCCAAGGCGGGTCTAGCACAGATACGCAGTATTTT.

This clonotype was found many times. This sequence joins TRBV6-5 and TRBJ2-4; 9 positions match TRBD1. Unmatched junction bases numbered 9, after V lost 4 bases and J lost 8 bases. In germline, CDR1 is MNHEY, CDR2 SVGAGI. This CDR3 spans 15 amino acids. Written as DNA, the CDR3 is TGTGCCAGCAGTTCCATCGGGACAGGGTCGTACATTCAGTACTTC. As protein: CASSSIGTGSYIQYF.

This chain links TRBV5-1 with TRBJ2-2; 11 nucleotides agree with TRBD1. CDR3 length: 14 residues. The V gene's germline CDR1 is SGHRS and CDR2 YFSETQ. J lost 8 bases, V lost 7 bases, and 7 bases had no gene match. CDR3 DNA sequence: TGCGCCAGCCATATGGACAGGGGGCCTGGGGAGCTGTTTTTT. Translation: CASHMDRGPGELFF.

This chain links TRBV4-2 with TRBJ2-5; D is perhaps TRBD2 (6 bases). V gave up 1 base and J gave up 4 bases, with 13 bases separating them. Germline loops: CDR1 LGHNA, CDR2 YNFKEQ. CDR3 size: 15 residues. CDR3 sequence reads: CASSQAPGVRETQYF. DNA for the CDR3: TGTGCCAGCAGCCAAGCCCCGGGGGTGAGAGAGACCCAGTACTTC.

V and J are TRBV20-1 and TRBJ2-1; either TRBD1 or TRBD2 may fit D (5 bases each). Germline CDR1 DFQATT, CDR2 SNEGSKA (reference sequence). Trimming pared 6 bases from V and 9 bases from J, leaving 21 bases between. The CDR3 totals 14 residues. The CDR3 region has the DNA TGCAGTGCGGTCCGGGACGAAGCGGCGAGTGAGCAGTTCTTC. Protein: CSAVRDEAASEQFF.

The sample holds a few counts of this clonotype. V and J are TRBV20-1 and TRBJ1-4; D call uncertain. V lost 4 bases and J 0 bases, leaving 18 bases between the germline ends. CDR1 and CDR2 (germline): DFQATT, SNEGSKA (reference sequence). This CDR3 contains 17 residues. The DNA of the CDR3 is TGCAGTGCTAAGGAGACCCGGGCCCAGCCAACTAATGAAAAACTGTTTTTT. Residues: CSAKETRAQPTNEKLFF.

This clonotype showed up just a few times. The chain carries TRBV20-1 and TRBJ2-1, with D unresolved. Deletions cut 5 bases from V and 5 bases from J, with 7 bases between. Looked up from germline, CDR1 is DFQATT and CDR2 is SNEGSKA (reference sequence). CDR3 length: 11 residues. The CDR3 is CSAPTHNEQFF. In DNA, the CDR3 is TGCAGTGCTCCCACACACAATGAGCAGTTCTTC.

The V gene is TRBV30, the J gene TRBJ2-5, with D possibly being TRBD2 (7 bases). Germline assignment: CDR1 GTSNPN and CDR2 SVGIG (reference sequence). The CDR3 consists of 13 residues. V was cut by 6 bases and J by 6 bases, with 17 bases left in between. The CDR3 DNA follows: TGTGCCTGCGGGGGCGGGAGTGGCAAGACCCAGTACTTC. Its protein is CACGGGSGKTQYF.

This clonotype was seen a single time. The rearrangement joins TRBV7-9 to TRBJ2-7; weak D call: TRBD1 (6 bases). CDR1 and CDR2 (germline): SEHNR, FQNEAQ (reference sequence). Deletions cut 7 bases from V and 6 bases from J, with 19 bases between. This CDR3 comprises 14 residues. The CDR3 here is CASTRGQAVGEQYF. The CDR3 nucleotides read TGTGCCAGCACCAGGGGACAAGCGGTTGGCGAGCAGTACTTC.

This clonotype has only a few counts. The rearrangement uses TRBV6-1 and TRBJ2-7; D is possibly TRBD1 or TRBD2 (5 bases each). This CDR3 region has 15 residues. Germline V lookup: CDR1 MNHNS, CDR2 SASEGT. The ends were cut back, 0 bases at V and 4 bases at J, with 13 bases in the middle. CDR3 in amino acids: CASSEASAGSYEQYF. The CDR3 nucleotides are TGTGCCAGCAGTGAAGCCTCGGCAGGGAGTTACGAGCAGTACTTC.

The CDR3 is CASSRYRDTEAFF. CDR3 nucleotides: TGCGCCAGCAGCCGCTACCGGGACACTGAAGCTTTCTTT. The chain links TRBV4-3 to TRBJ1-1, with unresolved D. Germline values: CDR1 LGHNA, CDR2 YSLEER. This CDR3 region has 13 residues. V was clipped by 4 bases and J by 3 bases, with 9 bases between them.

The V call is TRBV5-5, the J call TRBJ1-1; tentative D call: TRBD1 (6 bases). Trimming removed 0 bases at V and 10 bases at J, with 13 bases between. The length of the CDR3 is 13 residues. Germline V lookup: CDR1 SGHKS, CDR2 YYEKEE (reference sequence). CDR3 residues: CASSLGQEEGAFF. The CDR3 DNA reads as TGTGCCAGCAGCTTGGGACAGGAAGAGGGAGCTTTCTTT.

This clonotype was detected ten times or more. The V call is TRBV20-1, the J call TRBJ2-3; a possible D gene is TRBD2 (5 bases). The ends were cut back, 1 base at V and 10 bases at J, with 9 bases in the middle. Per germline, CDR1 DFQATT and CDR2 SNEGSKA (reference sequence). The CDR3 covers 11 residues. CDR3 coding DNA: TGCAGTGCTAGAGGTGGGAGTCCGCAGTATTTT. Its translation: CSARGGSPQYF.

The gene calls are TRBV10-3 and TRBJ2-7; D unclear. V gave up 8 bases and J gave up 8 bases, with 10 bases separating them. The CDR3 runs 10 residues. Per germline, CDR1 ENHRY and CDR2 SYGVKD. This CDR3 is CAIGYTQQYF. In DNA form, the CDR3 reads TGTGCCATCGGCTATACCCAGCAGTACTTC.

The V and J genes are TRBV5-1 and TRBJ2-2, with D perhaps matching TRBD2 (5 bases). The CDR3 consists of 18 residues. V was clipped by 4 bases and J by 5 bases, with 24 bases between them. The germline gives CDR1 SGHRS, CDR2 YFSETQ. The CDR3 region is CASSRRPEITSGTGELFF. In DNA, the CDR3 is TGCGCCAGCAGCCGCCGACCTGAGATAACTAGTGGGACCGGGGAGCTGTTTTTT.

The chain recombines TRBV6-2 or TRBV6-3 with TRBJ2-6; TRBD1 matches at 8 bases. This CDR3 spans 17 amino acids. CDR1 is MNHEY and CDR2 is SVGEGT in the germline V gene. Losses at the gene ends were 1 base for V and 4 bases for J; bases not matched to a gene: 6. This chain's CDR3 is CASSYWTGPFGANVLTF. The CDR3 DNA is TGTGCCAGCAGTTACTGGACAGGGCCATTCGGGGCCAACGTCCTGACTTTC.

The chain joins TRBV4-1 to TRBJ2-3; 10 bases agree with TRBD1. The junction had 13 bases not matched to a gene; V was cut back by 4 bases and J by 3 bases. Germline V CDR1 and CDR2: MGHRA, YSYEKL. There are 18 residues in the CDR3. This CDR3 is CASSRVIPGQGWTDTQYF. DNA for the CDR3: TGCGCCAGCAGCCGGGTCATCCCGGGACAGGGGTGGACAGATACGCAGTATTTT.

Comments on this clonotype: A much larger clone lies a single base off, so this may be a read error. This chain connects TRBV5-1 to TRBJ2-7; D not certain. This CDR3 is built from 12 residues. CDR1 SGHRS and CDR2 YFSETQ come from the germline V gene. DNA of the CDR3: TGCGCCGGCAGCTTGTTCGGTTACGAGCAGTACTTC. Amino acids: CAGSLFGYEQYF.

The V and J genes are TRBV29-1 and TRBJ2-2; 10 bases are shared with TRBD2. CDR3 length equals 15 residues. V trimming: 6 bases; J trimming: 6 bases; junction bases outside the gene matches: 10. The V gene's germline CDR1 is SQVTM and CDR2 ANQGSEA. For the CDR3, the DNA is TGCAGCGTGGTACTAGCGGGACCTGGGGCCGGGGAGCTGTTTTTT. It is translated as CSVVLAGPGAGELFF.

J is TRBJ2-2 and V is TRBV5-1; no clear D. The V gene's germline CDR1 is SGHRS and CDR2 YFSETQ. V shed 2 bases and J shed 0 bases, with 8 bases lying between them. This CDR3 region has 15 residues. DNA for the CDR3: TGCGCCAGCAGCTTAAGTCAGGCGAACACCGGGGAGCTGTTTTTT. It specifies CASSLSQANTGELFF.

This sequence joins TRBV10-3 and TRBJ2-5, with 7 bases that match TRBD1. Germline-derived CDR1 and CDR2 are ENHRY and SYGVKD. The CDR3 has 14 residues. J lost 4 bases, V lost 4 bases, and 6 bases had no gene match. DNA of the CDR3: TGTGCCATCAGTGTCCGAGGGGGCTTAGAGACCCAGTACTTC. Translation: CAISVRGGLETQYF.

The chain joins TRBV12-3 or TRBV12-4 to TRBJ2-7; D remains ambiguous. The CDR3 length is 15 residues. V was shortened by 6 bases and J by 0 bases, with 15 bases between the two germline ends. CDR3 in DNA: TGTGCCAGCAGCCACTCAGGTCCAAGCTCCTACGAGCAGTACTTC. Its translation: CASSHSGPSSYEQYF.

This chain connects TRBV5-1 to TRBJ2-2, with 7 nucleotides matching TRBD1. The length of the CDR3 is 15 residues. Germline assignment: CDR1 SGHRS and CDR2 YFSETQ. V was pared by 8 bases and J by 3 bases, with 10 bases of the junction left unmatched. The CDR3 DNA follows: TGCGCCAGTTTAGACGGGACAGCTCACACCGGGGAGCTGTTTTTT. This encodes CASLDGTAHTGELFF.

A few counts support this clonotype. The chain employs TRBV7-2 and TRBJ2-2, with 13 bases aligning to TRBD2. V trimming: 5 bases; J trimming: 5 bases; junction bases outside the gene matches: 5. Per germline, CDR1 SGHTA and CDR2 FQGNSA. This CDR3 region has 16 residues. Here the CDR3 reads CASSAPGLAGTGELFF. The CDR3 region has the DNA TGTGCCAGCAGCGCGCCGGGACTAGCGGGGACCGGGGAGCTGTTTTTT.

The V call is TRBV20-1, the J call TRBJ2-3, with 10 bases matching TRBD2. The CDR3 is made up of 14 amino acids. V lost 4 bases to trimming and J lost 1 base; unmatched junction nucleotides: 2. Looked up from germline, CDR1 is DFQATT and CDR2 is SNEGSKA (reference sequence). The DNA of the CDR3 is TGCAGTGCTATAGGACTAGCGGGCACAGATACGCAGTATTTT. Protein product: CSAIGLAGTDTQYF.